The 32 T cell receptor beta chains presented below share a single source sample, sequenced in a study of T cell changes during pregnancy in multiple sclerosis. Assay: immunoSEQ multiplex PCR; the TCRdb copy retains only in-frame clones and omits some. The sample lists 130,000 or so clones, 80% to 95% seen once, with 6.2% in the top ten. Sequenced material: peripheral blood, taken before pregnancy. The receptors were gathered from a female donor with multiple sclerosis, enrolled in a pregnancy study.

CDR3 amino acids: CASSTLGYEQFF. The CDR3 nucleotides are TGTGCCAGCAGCACGCTAGGCTATGAGCAGTTCTTC. The gene calls are TRBV7-3 and TRBJ2-1; D remains unclear. Trimming removed 5 bases from V and 8 bases from J, with 10 bases in between. The CDR3 loop spans 12 amino acids. Germline CDR1 reads SGHTA; CDR2 reads FQGTGA.

The chain has TRBV25-1 and TRBJ1-2; unclear D gene. The CDR3 covers 15 residues. Per germline, CDR1 MGHDK and CDR2 SYGVNS. V lost 6 bases, J lost 4 bases, and 18 bases lay in between. CDR3 coding DNA: TGTGCCAGCAGCCCGACTTTTGACGGTGGCTATGGCTACACCTTC. Amino acid sequence: CASSPTFDGGYGYTF.

The rearrangement joins TRBV19 to TRBJ1-2, with D perhaps TRBD1 (6 bases). This CDR3 has 13 residues. The V gene's germline CDR1 is LNHDA and CDR2 SQIVND (reference sequence). V dropped 4 bases and J dropped 2 bases, with 8 bases sitting between them. The CDR3 DNA reads TGTGCCAGTAGTAAAGGACAGAACTATGGCTACACCTTC. Translating gives CASSKGQNYGYTF.

Notes on this clone: Other DNA sequences in this sample translate to the same CDR3. The chain links TRBV6-5 to TRBJ1-1; the D gene is possibly TRBD1 (6 bases). The CDR3 loop spans 12 amino acids. CDR1 MNHEY and CDR2 SVGAGI come from the germline V gene. Between the trimmed V and J ends, which lost 5 bases and 5 bases, there was a span of 9 bases. The CDR3 region is CASSRGGTEAFF. The CDR3 DNA follows: TGTGCCAGCAGTAGGGGGGGGACTGAAGCTTTCTTT.

In its sample, this clone was seen once. The rearrangement uses TRBV10-3 and TRBJ2-3, with TRBD1 matching over 9 bases. After removal of 3 bases from V and 10 bases from J, the junction contained 11 bases not matched to a gene. The germline V gene has CDR1 ENHRY and CDR2 SYGVKD. This CDR3 is built from 15 residues. The CDR3 reads CAISEEGQGNLAQYF. CDR3 DNA: TGTGCCATCAGTGAAGAGGGACAGGGAAACTTAGCGCAGTATTTT.

The V call is TRBV19, the J call TRBJ2-1, with 8 bases lining up with TRBD2. This CDR3 is 16 amino acids long. Germline values: CDR1 LNHDA, CDR2 SQIVND (reference sequence). Trimming took 7 bases from V and 8 from J; bases not matched to a gene: 16. The CDR3 here is CASTPNPAGVGDEQFF. CDR3 nucleotide sequence: TGTGCCAGTACCCCCAACCCAGCGGGAGTGGGGGATGAGCAGTTCTTC.

The chain links TRBV27 to TRBJ1-1; 12 nucleotides match TRBD1. The germline gives CDR1 MNHEY, CDR2 SMNVEV (reference sequence). The CDR3 loop spans 13 amino acids. V dropped 7 bases and J dropped 10; count of bases not matched to a gene: 7. The CDR3 bases are TGTGCCAGCAATCCCGGGACAGGGGGCCGAGCTTTCTTT. Translated: CASNPGTGGRAFF.

The rearrangement links TRBV6-1 to TRBJ1-4; D not certain. CDR3 size: 13 residues. V lost 10 bases and J lost 7, with 16 bases in between. Looked up from germline, CDR1 is MNHNS and CDR2 is SASEGT. The CDR3 sequence: CATYLKEVEKLFF. The CDR3 coding sequence is TGTGCCACCTACCTCAAGGAGGTTGAAAAACTGTTTTTT.

V and J are TRBV27 and TRBJ1-2; no reliable D call. This CDR3 has 14 residues. Germline CDR1 MNHEY, CDR2 SMNVEV (reference sequence). The V end was cut by 3 bases, the J end by 2 bases, with 10 bases between. The CDR3 DNA sequence: TGTGCCAGCAGTTTGGCGGCCGGGAACTATGGCTACACCTTC. Amino acid sequence: CASSLAAGNYGYTF.

This sequence joins TRBV7-2 and TRBJ2-3, with TRBD2 matching over 10 bases. Per germline, CDR1 SGHTA and CDR2 FQGNSA. The trim removed 5 bases at V and 1 base at J, leaving 15 bases unmatched. The CDR3 extends over 19 amino acids. CDR3 in amino acids: CASSPGASGGLWGTDTQYF. The CDR3 region has the DNA TGTGCCAGCAGCCCGGGGGCTAGCGGGGGCCTGTGGGGCACAGATACGCAGTATTTT.

The chain couples TRBV6-1 to TRBJ1-6; unclear D gene. The germline V and J ends were trimmed by 6 bases and 6 bases, with 12 bases remaining between them. The CDR3 runs to 14 residues. Per germline, CDR1 MNHNS and CDR2 SASEGT. The CDR3, as DNA: TGTGCCAGCAGCCAAACAGACCTTAATTCACCCCTCCACTTT. Amino acid sequence: CASSQTDLNSPLHF.

This clone was seen a single time. The chain has TRBV11-2 and TRBJ1-2; 7 bases are shared with TRBD1. J was trimmed by 7 bases and V by 1 base; bases with no gene match: 15. The CDR3 runs 17 residues. CDR1 and CDR2 (germline): SGHAT, FQNNGV. DNA for the CDR3: TGTGCCAGCAGCTTAGCTTTTCCTCGAGACAGGGAATCTGGCTACACCTTC. It is translated as CASSLAFPRDRESGYTF.

The chain employs TRBV14 and TRBJ1-2; D might be TRBD1 (5 bases). Germline-derived CDR1 and CDR2 are SGHDN and FVKESK. The CDR3 runs to 14 residues. Trimming cost V 0 bases and J 2 bases, with 7 bases left between them. The CDR3 sequence is CASSQEQGNYGYTF. CDR3 nucleotide sequence: TGTGCCAGCAGCCAAGAGCAGGGAAACTATGGCTACACCTTC.

The chain is built from TRBV5-4 and TRBJ2-1; D may be TRBD1 (5 bases). V was clipped by 0 bases and J by 5 bases, with 18 bases between them. Germline loops: CDR1 SGHNT, CDR2 YYREEE (reference sequence). The CDR3 totals 17 residues. In DNA, the CDR3 is TGTGCCAGCAGCTTGGTAAGGTCGGCAGGGTACGACAATGAGCAGTTCTTC. It codes for CASSLVRSAGYDNEQFF.

This chain joins TRBV6-1 and TRBJ1-1; 10 bases line up with TRBD1. V was pared by 10 bases and J by 6 bases, with 5 bases of the junction left unmatched. Germline CDR1 reads MNHNS; CDR2 reads SASEGT. The CDR3 contains 12 residues. In DNA form, the CDR3 reads TGTGCCACCGACAGGGGGCTCGCTGAAGCTTTCTTT. This sequence encodes CATDRGLAEAFF.

This clone occurred a few times. This chain connects TRBV28 to TRBJ2-5, with D possibly matching TRBD1 (6 bases). V was cut by 7 bases and J by 3 bases, with 15 bases left in between. This CDR3 contains 14 residues. From germline, CDR1 is MDHEN and CDR2 SYDVKM. The CDR3 region is CASTQMGTKETQYF. The CDR3 DNA reads TGTGCCAGCACCCAGATGGGGACAAAAGAGACCCAGTACTTC.

V usage is TRBV7-2 and J usage is TRBJ1-2, with no clear D. CDR1 SGHTA and CDR2 FQGNSA come from the germline V gene. V dropped 5 bases and J dropped 7 bases, with 20 bases sitting between them. This CDR3 contains 15 residues. The CDR3: CASSPAGDASGGYTF. The CDR3 DNA sequence: TGTGCCAGCAGCCCCGCGGGCGACGCCTCGGGTGGCTACACCTTC.

The chain uses TRBV6-1 and TRBJ1-4, with a possible D match to TRBD1 (6 bases). Looked up from germline, CDR1 is MNHNS and CDR2 is SASEGT. The CDR3 totals 14 residues. Trimming cost V 7 bases and J 7 bases, with 16 bases left between them. The chain's CDR3 is CASTTQGNGEKLFF. CDR3 bases: TGTGCCAGCACTACACAGGGAAATGGTGAAAAACTGTTTTTT.

This clone showed up just a few times. The chain recombines TRBV11-2 with TRBJ2-7; the D is unclear. Germline-derived CDR1 and CDR2 are SGHAT and FQNNGV. This CDR3 has 12 residues. V dropped 7 bases and J dropped 3 bases, with 10 bases sitting between them. The CDR3 protein is CASTHTIYEQYF. Written as DNA, the CDR3 is TGTGCCAGCACCCACACGATCTACGAGCAGTACTTC.

The V and J genes are TRBV29-1 and TRBJ2-7; 10 nucleotides agree with TRBD1. This CDR3 is built from 15 residues. Germline trimming cut 1 base from V and 4 bases from J; bases unmatched to any gene: 7. In germline, CDR1 is SQVTM, CDR2 ANQGSEA. The CDR3 reads CSVEGSRDRGYEQYF. The CDR3 nucleotides read TGCAGCGTTGAAGGTAGTCGGGACAGGGGTTACGAGCAGTACTTC.

This chain joins TRBV5-1 and TRBJ2-3; D might be TRBD1 (7 bases). CDR1 and CDR2 (germline): SGHRS, YFSETQ. This CDR3 contains 14 residues. Trimming pared 4 bases from V and 4 bases from J, leaving 13 bases between. CDR3 sequence (DNA): TGCGCCAGCAGCCCCGACAGGGACTCAGATACGCAGTATTTT. Protein product: CASSPDRDSDTQYF. Variable domain in full (rest from reference TRBV5-1 and TRBJ2-3): KAGVTQTPRYLIKTRGQQVTLSCSPISGHRSVSWYQQTPGQGLQFLFEYFSETQRNKGNFPGRFSGRQFSNSRSEMNVSTLELGDSALYLCASSPDRDSDTQYFGPGTRLTVL.

The rearrangement links TRBV5-1 to TRBJ1-1, with D hard to call. Germline V gives CDR1 SGHRS, CDR2 YFSETQ. Deletions cut 0 bases from V and 2 bases from J, with 14 bases between. CDR3 length: 16 amino acids. CDR3 amino acids: CASSLVPSESNTEAFF. The CDR3, as DNA: TGCGCCAGCAGCTTGGTTCCCTCGGAGTCCAACACTGAAGCTTTCTTT.

This chain links TRBV29-1 with TRBJ1-2; 9 nucleotides line up with TRBD1. V was pared by 8 bases and J by 8 bases, with 12 bases of the junction left unmatched. The length of the CDR3 is 13 residues. CDR1 SQVTM and CDR2 ANQGSEA come from the germline V gene. Written as DNA, the CDR3 is TGCAGCTTGAGCGGACAGGGGAATGGCGGCTACACCTTC. The encoded protein is CSLSGQGNGGYTF.

The chain combines TRBV19 with TRBJ2-7; 7 nucleotides match TRBD2. The ends lost 4 bases at V and 1 base at J; junction bases unmatched: 7. This CDR3 has 15 residues. Germline V gives CDR1 LNHDA, CDR2 SQIVND (reference sequence). The CDR3 reads CASSSLGGNSYEQYF. In DNA form, the CDR3 reads TGTGCCAGTAGTAGTCTCGGGGGGAATTCCTACGAGCAGTACTTC.

The chain has TRBV30 and TRBJ2-2, with TRBD1 matching 7 bases. The CDR3 sequence is 14 residues long. From germline, CDR1 is GTSNPN and CDR2 SVGIG (reference sequence). Losses at the gene ends were 2 bases for V and 4 bases for J; bases not matched to a gene: 4. The CDR3 loop is CAWSKTGLTGELFF. CDR3 sequence (DNA): TGTGCCTGGAGTAAGACAGGGCTCACCGGGGAGCTGTTTTTT.

The chain uses TRBV7-9 and TRBJ1-1; tentative D call: TRBD1 (6 bases). From germline, CDR1 is SEHNR and CDR2 FQNEAQ (reference sequence). V lost 1 base and J 2 bases, leaving 17 bases between the germline ends. The CDR3 loop spans 17 amino acids. The CDR3, as DNA: TGTGCCAGCAGCTTAGAAGGTCGACAGGCAATAAACACTGAAGCTTTCTTT. Translated: CASSLEGRQAINTEAFF.

This clone was detected only a few times. The gene calls are TRBV5-1 and TRBJ2-7; D is undetermined. CDR1 and CDR2 (germline): SGHRS, YFSETQ. CDR3 length equals 13 residues. The V end lost 0 bases, the J end lost 2 bases, and 6 bases lay between the germline ends. The CDR3 spells CASSLESAYEQYF. Written as DNA, the CDR3 is TGCGCCAGCAGCTTGGAGAGCGCCTACGAGCAGTACTTC. The full variable domain, rest sourced from reference TRBV5-1 and TRBJ2-7, is KAGVTQTPRYLIKTRGQQVTLSCSPISGHRSVSWYQQTPGQGLQFLFEYFSETQRNKGNFPGRFSGRQFSNSRSEMNVSTLELGDSALYLCASSLESAYEQYFGPGTRLTVT.

V gene TRBV27 combines with J gene TRBJ2-7; 7 bases agree with TRBD1. J lost 2 bases, V lost 6 bases, and 7 bases had no gene match. In germline, CDR1 is MNHEY, CDR2 SMNVEV (reference sequence). The CDR3 consists of 14 residues. This CDR3 reads CASSLIGQAYEQYF. CDR3 coding DNA: TGTGCCAGCAGCTTAATCGGACAGGCCTACGAGCAGTACTTC.

The chain joins TRBV5-1 to TRBJ2-2; 7 nucleotides line up with TRBD1. The CDR3 contains 16 residues. The ends lost 6 bases at V and 1 base at J; junction bases unmatched: 9. Germline V gives CDR1 SGHRS, CDR2 YFSETQ. DNA of the CDR3: TGCGCCAGCAACCCCCGAACAGGGGAGAACACCGGGGAGCTGTTTTTT. Amino acids: CASNPRTGENTGELFF. The full variable domain, with the rest looked up from reference TRBV5-1 and TRBJ2-2, is KAGVTQTPRYLIKTRGQQVTLSCSPISGHRSVSWYQQTPGQGLQFLFEYFSETQRNKGNFPGRFSGRQFSNSRSEMNVSTLELGDSALYLCASNPRTGENTGELFFGEGSRLTVL.

CDR3 protein: CASSGTVEQYF. The CDR3 DNA is TGTGCCAGCAGTGGTACTGTCGAGCAGTACTTC. The chain couples TRBV2 to TRBJ2-7; D remains ambiguous. This CDR3 has 11 amino acids. Deletions cut 4 bases from V and 6 bases from J, with 7 bases between. Looked up from germline, CDR1 is SNHLY and CDR2 is FYNNEI.

The J gene is TRBJ1-3, the V gene TRBV6-1; D is possibly TRBD1 (6 bases). V gave up 6 bases and J gave up 0 bases, with 12 bases separating them. The CDR3 has 15 amino acids. Germline CDR1 reads MNHNS; CDR2 reads SASEGT. The CDR3, as DNA: TGTGCCAGCAGATACCCAGGGGCCTCTGGAAACACCATATATTTT. Its translation: CASRYPGASGNTIYF.

The chain uses TRBV19 and TRBJ1-2; unclear D gene. V was trimmed by 1 base and J by 4 bases, leaving 7 bases between them. There are 13 residues in the CDR3. CDR1 and CDR2 (germline): LNHDA, SQIVND (reference sequence). CDR3 nucleotide sequence: TGTGCCAGTAGTATAGCAGATTCCTATGGCTACACCTTC. As protein: CASSIADSYGYTF.